This T cell receptor (beta chain) stems from a study of human T cells and chemical hapten exposure. Study information: Per-sample TCR yield variability stemmed mainly from small pooled library volume differences. Study-wide results and caveats: After DPC sensitization, TCRs above 1 in 1000 frequency showed no change.

Time point given: healthy volunteer bleed at 6 weeks. Extraction yielded total RNA from whole blood (unfractionated). This clonotype was recorded many times. The target antigen is unknown. Germline and junction disagree at one end, which may indicate a read error. Individual cDNA molecules each carried unique molecular identifiers attached by the library. Authors' methods: Across samples, TCR counts had a median of roughly 96,000 and ranged from roughly 23,224 to 700,000. MiXCR was run by TCRdb on the RACE reads, yielding one entry per CDR3 protein. The V and J calls, along with clone size, are taken from TCRdb and not from the paper's own processing. This table has around 45,000 distinct CDR3 sequences, around 3.6% appearing once. The receptor was isolated from a human donor in good health. Some clones in this sample may be carry-over from other donors' samples. The sequenced material came from whole blood.

The CDR3 DNA reads as TGTGCCAGCATTGAAGAGGGGCCCTCAGTGGGCGAGCAGTACTTC. This gives the protein CASIEEGPSVGEQYF. The chain employs TRBV2 and TRBJ2-7; possibly TRBD1 or TRBD2 for D (5 bases each). Germline CDR1 SNHLY, CDR2 FYNNEI. CDR3 length: 15 amino acids.